This TCR beta chain appears in the sequencing data of a study of blood T cell repertoires in COVID-19. On the study more broadly: The United States, Italy and Spain supplied acute and convalescent COVID-19 samples. PBMCs, B-cell-depleted T cells, or T cells were the source of the cDNA or gDNA that made up the material.

Source study methods: Estimated nucleated cell counts came from reference gene primer amplification. Using immunoSEQ multiplex PCR, the repertoire was profiled, and TCRdb retains in-frame clones only, with some absent. Clone size and the V and J calls come from that table; the DNA yielded D and trimming. The table lists about 200,000 clones, approximately 85% of them singletons. The Seattle site enrolled patients during active infection and followed them longitudinally. Trimming took 0 bases from V and 8 from J; bases not matched to a gene: 10. Germline-derived CDR1 and CDR2 are LNHDA and SQIVND (reference sequence). This CDR3 contains 16 residues.

The TCR comes from a woman aged 70 to 79 with COVID-19, enrolled during active disease. The material sequenced was peripheral blood. The chain recombines TRBV19 with TRBJ2-1; 7 bases agree with TRBD1. The CDR3 protein is CASSIDLQGYRYEQFF. The CDR3 DNA follows: TGTGCCAGTAGTATAGATTTACAGGGGTATAGGTATGAGCAGTTCTTC. Full variable domain (remainder filled in from reference TRBV19 and TRBJ2-1): DGGITQSPKYLFRKEGQNVTLSCEQNLNHDAMYWYRQDPGQGLRLIYYSQIVNDFQKGDIAEGYSVSREKKESFPLTVTSAQKNPTAFYLCASSIDLQGYRYEQFFGPGTRLTVL.